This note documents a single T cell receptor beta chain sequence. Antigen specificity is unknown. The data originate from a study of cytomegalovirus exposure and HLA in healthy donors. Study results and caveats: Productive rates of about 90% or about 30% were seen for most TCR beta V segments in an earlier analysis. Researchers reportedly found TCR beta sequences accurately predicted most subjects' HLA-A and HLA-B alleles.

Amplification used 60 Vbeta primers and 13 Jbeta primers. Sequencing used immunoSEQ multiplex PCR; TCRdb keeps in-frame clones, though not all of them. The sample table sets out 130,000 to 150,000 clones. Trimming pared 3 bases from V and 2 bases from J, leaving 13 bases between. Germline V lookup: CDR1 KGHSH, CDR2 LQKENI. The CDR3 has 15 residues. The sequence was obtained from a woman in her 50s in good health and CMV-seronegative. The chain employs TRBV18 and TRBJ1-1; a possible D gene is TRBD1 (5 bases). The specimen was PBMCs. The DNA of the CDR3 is TGTGCCAGCTCACCTCTACAGGTCACAAACACTGAAGCTTTCTTT. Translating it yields CASSPLQVTNTEAFF. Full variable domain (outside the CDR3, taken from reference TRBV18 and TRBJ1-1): NAGVMQNPRHLVRRRGQEARLRCSPMKGHSHVYWYRQLPEEGLKFMVYLQKENIIDESGMPKERFSAEFPKEGPSILRIQQVVRGDSAAYFCASSPLQVTNTEAFFGQGTRLTVV.